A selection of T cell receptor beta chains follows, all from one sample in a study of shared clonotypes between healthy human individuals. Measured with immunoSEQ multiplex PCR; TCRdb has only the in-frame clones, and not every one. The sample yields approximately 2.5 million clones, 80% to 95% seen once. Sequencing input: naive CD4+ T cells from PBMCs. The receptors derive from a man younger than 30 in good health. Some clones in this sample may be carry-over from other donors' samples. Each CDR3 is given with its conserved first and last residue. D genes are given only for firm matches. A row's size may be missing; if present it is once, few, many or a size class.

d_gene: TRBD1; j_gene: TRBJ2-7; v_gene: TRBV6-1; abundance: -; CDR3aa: CATSPGQVVNEQYF; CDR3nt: TGTGCCACCTCCCCGGGACAGGTAGTCAACGAGCAGTACTTC
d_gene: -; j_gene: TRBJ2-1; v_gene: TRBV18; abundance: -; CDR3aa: CASSLGTSRYNEQFF; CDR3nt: TGTGCCAGCTCTCTCGGGACTTCCCGCTACAATGAGCAGTTCTTC
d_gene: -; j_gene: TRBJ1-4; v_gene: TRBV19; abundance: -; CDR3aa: CASSALATNEKLFF; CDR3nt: TGTGCCAGTAGTGCCCTGGCAACTAATGAAAAACTGTTTTTT
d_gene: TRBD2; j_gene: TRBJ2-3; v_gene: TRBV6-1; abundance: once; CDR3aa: CASSDKKRGLAGEDTQYF; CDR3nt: TGTGCCAGCAGTGATAAGAAGAGGGGACTAGCGGGAGAGGATACGCAGTATTTT
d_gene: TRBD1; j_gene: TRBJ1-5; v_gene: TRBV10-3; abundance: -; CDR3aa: CAISQGTGDQPQHF; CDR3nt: TGTGCCATCAGTCAGGGGACAGGGGATCAGCCCCAGCATTTT
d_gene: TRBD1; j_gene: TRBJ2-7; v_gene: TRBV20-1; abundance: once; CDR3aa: CSPDRGDEQYF; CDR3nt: TGCAGTCCCGACAGGGGCGACGAGCAGTACTTC
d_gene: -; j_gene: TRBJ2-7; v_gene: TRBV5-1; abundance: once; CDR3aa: CASRAGAVTSYEQYF; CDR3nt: TGCGCCAGCAGGGCAGGGGCGGTTACCTCCTACGAGCAGTACTTC
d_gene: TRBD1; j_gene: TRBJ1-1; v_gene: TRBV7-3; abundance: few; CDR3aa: CASSSGPTGVAFF; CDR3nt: TGTGCCAGCAGCTCCGGCCCCACAGGGGTGGCTTTCTTT
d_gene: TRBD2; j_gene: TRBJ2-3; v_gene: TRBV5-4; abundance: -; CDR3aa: CASSFPLAGGTDTQYF; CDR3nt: TGTGCCAGCAGCTTCCCGTTAGCGGGAGGCACAGATACGCAGTATTTT
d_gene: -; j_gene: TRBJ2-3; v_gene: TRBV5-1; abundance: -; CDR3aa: CASSYPGADTQYF; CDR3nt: TGCGCCAGCAGCTACCCCGGGGCAGATACGCAGTATTTT
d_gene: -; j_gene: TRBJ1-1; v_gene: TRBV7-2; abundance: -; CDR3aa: CASSPTVATGPTF; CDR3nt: TGTGCCAGCAGCCCCACCGTGGCGACGGGCCCGACCTTT
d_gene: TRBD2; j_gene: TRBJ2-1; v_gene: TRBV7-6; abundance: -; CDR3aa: CASSEGRASGLNEQFF; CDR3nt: TGTGCCAGCAGCGAAGGCCGGGCTAGCGGGCTCAATGAGCAGTTCTTC
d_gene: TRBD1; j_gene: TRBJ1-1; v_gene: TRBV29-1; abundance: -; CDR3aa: CSAIQGRGTEAFF; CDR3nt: TGCAGCGCGATACAGGGGAGGGGCACTGAAGCTTTCTTT
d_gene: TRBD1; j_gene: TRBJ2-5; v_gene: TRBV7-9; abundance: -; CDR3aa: CASSSGTDQETQYF; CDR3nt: TGTGCCAGCAGCTCGGGGACAGACCAAGAGACCCAGTACTTC
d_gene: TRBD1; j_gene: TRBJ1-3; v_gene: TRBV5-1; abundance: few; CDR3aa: CASSGTGKANTIYF; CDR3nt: TGCGCCAGCAGCGGGACAGGGAAAGCTAACACCATATATTTT
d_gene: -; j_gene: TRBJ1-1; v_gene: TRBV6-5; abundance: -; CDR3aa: CASSTATNTEAFF; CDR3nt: TGTGCCAGCTCCACAGCCACCAACACTGAAGCTTTCTTT